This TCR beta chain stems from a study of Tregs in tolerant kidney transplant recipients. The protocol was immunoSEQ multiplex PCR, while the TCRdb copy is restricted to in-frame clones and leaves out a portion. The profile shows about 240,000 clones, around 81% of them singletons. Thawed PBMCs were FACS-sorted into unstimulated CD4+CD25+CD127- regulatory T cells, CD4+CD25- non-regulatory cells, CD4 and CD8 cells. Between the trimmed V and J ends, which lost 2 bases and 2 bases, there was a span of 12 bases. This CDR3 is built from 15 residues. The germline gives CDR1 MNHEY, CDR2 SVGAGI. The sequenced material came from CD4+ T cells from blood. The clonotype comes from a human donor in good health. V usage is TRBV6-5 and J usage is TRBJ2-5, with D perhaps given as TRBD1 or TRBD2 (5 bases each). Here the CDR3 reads CASSYGTAVQETQYF. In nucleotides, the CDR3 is TGTGCCAGCAGTTACGGGACGGCGGTTCAAGAGACCCAGTACTTC.